Following are 20 T cell receptor beta chains from one sample sequenced in a study of blood T cell repertoires in COVID-19. The method was immunoSEQ multiplex PCR; TCRdb's version includes in-frame clones alone and lacks a portion of them. This repertoire shows some 95,000 clones, roughly 85% found once; its top ten account for 4% to 5.5%. Sequences were obtained from peripheral blood. These receptors were collected from a man in his sixties or seventies with acute or convalescent COVID-19.

The chain carries TRBV4-1 and TRBJ2-5; TRBD2 agrees at 7 bases. This CDR3 spans 15 amino acids. The germline gives CDR1 MGHRA, CDR2 YSYEKL. The ends lost 0 bases at V and 4 bases at J; junction bases unmatched: 5. The CDR3 here is CASSQDPGGLETQYF. The CDR3 DNA is TGCGCCAGCAGCCAAGATCCCGGGGGGTTAGAGACCCAGTACTTC.

The V call is TRBV2, the J call TRBJ2-3, with TRBD1 matching over 7 bases. The CDR3 sequence is 13 residues long. V shed 11 bases, J shed 3 bases, and the junction held 8 bases outside the gene matches. The germline V gene has CDR1 SNHLY and CDR2 FYNNEI. CDR3 loop: CAGQGVGTDTQYF. In DNA, the CDR3 is TGTGCCGGTCAGGGGGTCGGGACAGATACGCAGTATTTT.

This chain joins TRBV29-1 and TRBJ1-5, with D possibly TRBD1 on 6 matching bases. Trimming removed 5 bases from V and 3 bases from J, with 17 bases in between. The CDR3 is 15 residues long. Germline V gene data show CDR1 as SQVTM and CDR2 as ANQGSEA. The CDR3 here is CSVSQGAHNNQPQHF. DNA of the CDR3: TGCAGCGTTTCACAGGGAGCTCATAACAATCAGCCCCAGCATTTT.

The genes are TRBV11-2 and TRBJ1-3; no firm D call. Germline V gene lookup returns CDR1 SGHAT and CDR2 FQNNGV. This CDR3 is 15 amino acids long. V lost 5 bases and J 0 bases, leaving 11 bases between the germline ends. CDR3 bases: TGTGCCAGCAGCACTAGGTCGAGCTCTGGAAACACCATATATTTT. Protein sequence: CASSTRSSSGNTIYF.

This clone was counted only a few times. The chain recombines TRBV6-5 with TRBJ1-2, with D perhaps TRBD1 (5 bases). There are 13 residues in the CDR3. Germline V gene data show CDR1 as MNHEY and CDR2 as SVGAGI. Between the trimmed V and J ends, which lost 4 bases and 4 bases, there was a span of 10 bases. The CDR3 region is CASSLSGLYGYTF. CDR3 bases: TGTGCCAGCAGTTTGTCAGGGCTCTATGGCTACACCTTC.

The chain joins TRBV5-8 to TRBJ1-4, with 7 bases aligning to TRBD1. CDR1 is SGHTS and CDR2 is YDEGEE in the germline V gene. The length of the CDR3 is 14 residues. V was clipped by 3 bases and J by 5 bases; unmatched bases: 4. In DNA form, the CDR3 reads TGTGCCAGCAGCTCGGGACAGCTAAATGAAAAACTGTTTTTT. It codes for CASSSGQLNEKLFF.

The J gene is TRBJ1-5, the V gene TRBV10-2; 8 bases align to TRBD1. This CDR3 contains 17 residues. J gave up 8 bases and V 5 bases, and 17 bases lay outside the gene matches. Germline V CDR1 and CDR2: WSHSY, SAAADI. The CDR3 DNA reads as TGCGCCAGCAGTCTACTCCGACAGGGGATGATTTTGGAGCCCCAGCATTTT. This translates into CASSLLRQGMILEPQHF.

The chain employs TRBV21-1 and TRBJ2-7; the table's D call of TRBD2 was not tested on the DNA. TRBV21-1 is labeled a pseudogene. This CDR3 is built from 14 residues. In DNA, the CDR3 is TGTGCCAGCAGGTCTCGGGTCTCCCTCTACGAGCAGTACGTC. Its protein is CASRSRVSLYEQYV.

This clone was seen just once. The chain uses TRBV7-8 and TRBJ2-3; 8 bases line up with TRBD2. V lost 2 bases to trimming and J lost 5 bases; unmatched junction nucleotides: 12. Germline assignment: CDR1 SGHVS and CDR2 FQNEAQ. CDR3 length: 17 amino acids. DNA of the CDR3: TGTGCCAGCAGCTTAACCGGGACTAGAGCACCGGTAGATACGCAGTATTTT. Translated: CASSLTGTRAPVDTQYF.

CDR3: CASSEGTANEQFF. CDR3 nucleotides: TGTGCCAGCAGCGAAGGGACAGCCAATGAGCAGTTCTTC. V usage is TRBV7-3 and J usage is TRBJ2-1; 7 positions match TRBD1. This CDR3 contains 13 residues. With V trimmed by 5 bases and J by 6 bases, 4 bases remained unmatched. From germline, CDR1 is SGHTA and CDR2 FQGTGA.

The rearrangement joins TRBV3-1 (or the pseudogene TRBV3-2) to TRBJ1-6, with TRBD1 identical over 7 bases. The CDR3 runs to 15 residues. The V and J ends lost 2 bases and 10 bases, in that order; junction bases with no gene match: 8. The V gene's germline CDR1 is LGHDT and CDR2 YNNKEL (reference sequence). The chain's CDR3 is CASSQTTGSESPLHF. CDR3 DNA sequence: TGTGCCAGCAGCCAAACGACAGGGTCGGAATCACCCCTCCACTTT.

Written as DNA, the CDR3 is TGTGCCAGCAGTACGCAGGGCGTGAACACTGAAGCTTTCTTT. Protein: CASSTQGVNTEAFF. The V gene is TRBV28, the J gene TRBJ1-1; weak D call: TRBD1 (5 bases). V was trimmed by 5 bases and J by 0 bases, leaving 10 bases between them. CDR3 size: 14 residues. Germline V gives CDR1 MDHEN, CDR2 SYDVKM.

The chain carries TRBV6-6 and TRBJ1-2; D might be TRBD1 (5 bases). The CDR3 length is 15 residues. CDR1 MNHNY and CDR2 SVGAGI come from the germline V gene (reference sequence). V was pared by 7 bases and J by 4 bases, with 19 bases between. CDR3 DNA sequence: TGTGCCAGCACCCCTAATGGGGCCCGTCCCTATGGCTACACCTTC. Protein: CASTPNGARPYGYTF.

The J gene is TRBJ2-3, the V gene TRBV5-6, with TRBD1 matching over 7 bases. The germline V gene encodes CDR1 SGHDT and CDR2 YYEEEE. The trim removed 3 bases at V and 2 bases at J, leaving 9 bases unmatched. CDR3 size: 16 residues. Here the CDR3 reads CASSSWTGLNTDTQYF. The CDR3 DNA sequence: TGTGCCAGCAGCTCCTGGACAGGCCTAAACACAGATACGCAGTATTTT.

A remark on this clone: One junction end disagrees with the germline gene, perhaps due to a read error. V usage is TRBV5-6 and J usage is TRBJ1-5; D is possibly TRBD1 (5 bases). The germline V gene has CDR1 SGHDT and CDR2 YYEEEE. CDR3 length equals 13 residues. The CDR3 DNA is TGTGCCCGCAGCTTGGCCGGGGGGGGGCCCCAGCATTTT. Translated, it gives CARSLAGGGPQHF.

The rearrangement uses TRBV18 and TRBJ2-3; maybe TRBD1 (6 bases). Trimming removed 3 bases from V and 2 bases from J, with 12 bases in between. This CDR3 is 15 amino acids long. Germline CDR1 reads KGHSH; CDR2 reads LQKENI. The CDR3 DNA follows: TGTGCCAGCTCACCCCCGTGGACAGTCACAGATACGCAGTATTTT. It encodes CASSPPWTVTDTQYF. The whole variable domain, filled in from reference TRBV18 and TRBJ2-3, reads NAGVMQNPRHLVRRRGQEARLRCSPMKGHSHVYWYRQLPEEGLKFMVYLQKENIIDESGMPKERFSAEFPKEGPSILRIQQVVRGDSAAYFCASSPPWTVTDTQYFGPGTRLTVL.

CDR3 amino acids: CASTDYSGANTDTQYF. The CDR3, as DNA: TGTGCCAGCACCGACTATAGCGGGGCCAACACAGATACGCAGTATTTT. J is TRBJ2-3 and V is TRBV6-6; 8 bases align to TRBD2. Germline loops: CDR1 MNHNY, CDR2 SVGAGI (reference sequence). V gave up 7 bases and J gave up 2 bases; unmatched junction bases: 11. CDR3 length: 16 residues.

This clone was recorded a few times. J is TRBJ2-1 and V is TRBV11-2; 9 bases are shared with TRBD1. The CDR3 spans 15 residues. V trimming: 4 bases; J trimming: 2 bases; junction bases outside the gene matches: 3. Looked up from germline, CDR1 is SGHAT and CDR2 is FQNNGV. The CDR3 loop reads CASSYRTGAYNEQFF. The CDR3 region has the DNA TGTGCCAGCAGCTATCGGACAGGGGCCTACAATGAGCAGTTCTTC.

The CDR3 DNA reads TGTGCCAGCAGCGTAGCAGGGGCGGGTGGAAACACCATATATTTT. Amino acids: CASSVAGAGGNTIYF. The rearrangement uses TRBV9 and TRBJ1-3, with TRBD1 as a possible D gene (6 bases). The CDR3 contains 15 residues. Germline CDR1 is SGDLS and CDR2 is YYNGEE. The germline V and J ends were trimmed by 0 bases and 3 bases, with 10 bases remaining between them.

The V and J genes are TRBV7-8 and TRBJ2-2, with D perhaps matching TRBD1 (6 bases). The V gene's germline CDR1 is SGHVS and CDR2 FQNEAQ. V was trimmed by 8 bases and J by 2 bases, leaving 15 bases between them. This CDR3 spans 15 amino acids. CDR3 coding DNA: TGTGCCAGCGGCCACAGGGCTACTAACACCGGGGAGCTGTTTTTT. This gives the protein CASGHRATNTGELFF. Full variable domain (rest looked up from reference TRBV7-8 and TRBJ2-2): GAGVSQSPRYKVAKRGQDVALRCDPISGHVSLFWYQQALGQGPEFLTYFQNEAQLDKSGLPSDRFFAERPEGSVSTLKIQRTQQEDSAVYLCASGHRATNTGELFFGEGSRLTVL.